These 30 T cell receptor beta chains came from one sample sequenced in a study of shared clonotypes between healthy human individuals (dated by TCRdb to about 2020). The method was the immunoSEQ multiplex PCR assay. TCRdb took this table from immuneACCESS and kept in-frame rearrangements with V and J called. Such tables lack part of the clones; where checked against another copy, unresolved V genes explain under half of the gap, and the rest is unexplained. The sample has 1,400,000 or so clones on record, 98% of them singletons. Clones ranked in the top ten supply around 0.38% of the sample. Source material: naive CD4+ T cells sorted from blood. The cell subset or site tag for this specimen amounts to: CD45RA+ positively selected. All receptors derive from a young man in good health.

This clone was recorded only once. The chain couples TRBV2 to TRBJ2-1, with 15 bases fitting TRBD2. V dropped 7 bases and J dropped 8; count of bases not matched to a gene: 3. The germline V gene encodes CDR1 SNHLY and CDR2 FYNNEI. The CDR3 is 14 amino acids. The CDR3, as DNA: TGTGCCAGCACGGGACTAGCGGGAGGTGATGAGCAGTTCTTC. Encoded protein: CASTGLAGGDEQFF.

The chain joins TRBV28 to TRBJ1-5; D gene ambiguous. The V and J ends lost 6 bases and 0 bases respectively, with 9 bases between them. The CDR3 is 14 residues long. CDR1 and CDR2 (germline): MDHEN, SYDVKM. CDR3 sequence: CASSLLNSNQPQHF. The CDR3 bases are TGTGCCAGCAGCCTACTTAATAGCAATCAGCCCCAGCATTTT. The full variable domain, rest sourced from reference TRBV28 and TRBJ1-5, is DVKVTQSSRYLVKRTGEKVFLECVQDMDHENMFWYRQDPGLGLRLIYFSYDVKMKEKGDIPEGYSVSREKKERFSLILESASTNQTSMYLCASSLLNSNQPQHFGDGTRLSIL.

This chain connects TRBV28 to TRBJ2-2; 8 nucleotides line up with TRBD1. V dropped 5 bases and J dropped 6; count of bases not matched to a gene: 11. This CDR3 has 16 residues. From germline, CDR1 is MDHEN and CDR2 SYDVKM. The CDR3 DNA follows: TGTGCCAGCAGTCCTGGACAGGGAAAAACCGCCGGGGAGCTGTTTTTT. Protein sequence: CASSPGQGKTAGELFF. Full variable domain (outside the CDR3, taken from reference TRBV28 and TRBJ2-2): DVKVTQSSRYLVKRTGEKVFLECVQDMDHENMFWYRQDPGLGLRLIYFSYDVKMKEKGDIPEGYSVSREKKERFSLILESASTNQTSMYLCASSPGQGKTAGELFFGEGSRLTVL.

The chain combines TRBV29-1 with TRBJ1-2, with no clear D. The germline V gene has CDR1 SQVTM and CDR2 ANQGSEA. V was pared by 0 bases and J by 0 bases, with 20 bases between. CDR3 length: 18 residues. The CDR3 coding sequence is TGCAGCGTTGAAGATCGAAGGTGGGAGAGACCCGCTAACTATGGCTACACCTTC. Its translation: CSVEDRRWERPANYGYTF.

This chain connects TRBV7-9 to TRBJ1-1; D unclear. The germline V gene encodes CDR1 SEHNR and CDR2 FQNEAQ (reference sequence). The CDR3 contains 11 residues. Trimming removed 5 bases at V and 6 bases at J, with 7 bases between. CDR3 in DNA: TGTGCCAGCAGCCCAGCCCCTGAAGCTTTCTTT. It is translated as CASSPAPEAFF. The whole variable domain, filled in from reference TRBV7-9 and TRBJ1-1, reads DTGVSQNPRHKITKRGQNVTFRCDPISEHNRLYWYRQTLGQGPEFLTYFQNEAQLEKSRLLSDRFSAERPKGSFSTLEIQRTEQGDSAMYLCASSPAPEAFFGQGTRLTVV.

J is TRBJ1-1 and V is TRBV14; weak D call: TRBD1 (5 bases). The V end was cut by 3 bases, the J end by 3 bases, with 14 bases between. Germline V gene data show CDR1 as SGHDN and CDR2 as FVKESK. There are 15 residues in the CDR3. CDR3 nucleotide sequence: TGTGCCAGCAGCCAGTTTAATCTAGGGGACACTGAAGCTTTCTTT. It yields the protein CASSQFNLGDTEAFF. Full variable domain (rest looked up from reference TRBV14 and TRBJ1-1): EAGVTQFPSHSVIEKGQTVTLRCDPISGHDNLYWYRRVMGKEIKFLLHFVKESKQDESGMPNNRFLAERTGGTYSTLKVQPAELEDSGVYFCASSQFNLGDTEAFFGQGTRLTVV.

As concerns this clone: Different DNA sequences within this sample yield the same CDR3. In DNA, the CDR3 is TGCGCCAGCAGCTTGGATGGTTCCTACGAGCAGTACTTC. This translates into CASSLDGSYEQYF. The chain has TRBV5-1 and TRBJ2-7; D is unresolved. Germline V gene lookup returns CDR1 SGHRS and CDR2 YFSETQ. Deletions cut 0 bases from V and 1 base from J, with 5 bases between. The CDR3 runs 13 residues.

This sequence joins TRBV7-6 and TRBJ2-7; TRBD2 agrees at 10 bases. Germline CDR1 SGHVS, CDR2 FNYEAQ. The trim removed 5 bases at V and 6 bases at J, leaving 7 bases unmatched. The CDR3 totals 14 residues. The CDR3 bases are TGTGCCAGCAGCCCCCTAGCGGGAGTGGGCGAGCAGTACTTC. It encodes CASSPLAGVGEQYF.

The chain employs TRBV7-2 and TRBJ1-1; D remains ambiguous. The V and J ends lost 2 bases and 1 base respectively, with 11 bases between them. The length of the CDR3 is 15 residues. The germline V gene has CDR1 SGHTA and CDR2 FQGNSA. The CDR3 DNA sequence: TGTGCCAGCAGCTTATCGCTGGCTGCGAACACTGAAGCTTTCTTT. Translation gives CASSLSLAANTEAFF. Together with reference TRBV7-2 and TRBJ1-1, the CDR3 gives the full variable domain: GAGVSQSPSNKVTEKGKDVELRCDPISGHTALYWYRQSLGQGLEFLIYFQGNSAPDKSGLPSDRFSAERTGGSVSTLTIQRTQQEDSAVYLCASSLSLAANTEAFFGQGTRLTVV.

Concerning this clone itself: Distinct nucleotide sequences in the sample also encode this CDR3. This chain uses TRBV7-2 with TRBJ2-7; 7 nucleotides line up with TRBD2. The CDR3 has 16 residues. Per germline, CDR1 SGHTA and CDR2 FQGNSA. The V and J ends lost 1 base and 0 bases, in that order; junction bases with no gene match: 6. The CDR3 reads CASSLGWGGSSYEQYF. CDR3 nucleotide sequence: TGTGCCAGCAGCTTAGGCTGGGGGGGGAGCTCCTACGAGCAGTACTTC.

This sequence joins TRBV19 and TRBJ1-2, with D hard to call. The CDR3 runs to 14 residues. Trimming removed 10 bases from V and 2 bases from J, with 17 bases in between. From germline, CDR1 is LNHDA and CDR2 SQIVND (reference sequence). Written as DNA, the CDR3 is TGTGCCACTAAACTCCCAGCCAGCAACTATGGCTACACCTTC. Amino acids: CATKLPASNYGYTF.

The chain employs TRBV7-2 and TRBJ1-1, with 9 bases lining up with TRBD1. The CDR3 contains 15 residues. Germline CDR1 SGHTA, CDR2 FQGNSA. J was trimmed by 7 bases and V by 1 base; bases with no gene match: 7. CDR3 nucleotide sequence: TGTGCCAGCAGCTTAGTGGGGACAGGGAACGGTGAAGCTTTCTTT. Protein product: CASSLVGTGNGEAFF.

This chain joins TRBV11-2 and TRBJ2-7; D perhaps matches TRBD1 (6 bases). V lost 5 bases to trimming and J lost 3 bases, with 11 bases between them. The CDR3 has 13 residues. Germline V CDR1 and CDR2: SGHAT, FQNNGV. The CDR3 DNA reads TGTGCCAGCAGCCCCGGACAGCTCTACGAGCAGTACTTC. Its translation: CASSPGQLYEQYF.

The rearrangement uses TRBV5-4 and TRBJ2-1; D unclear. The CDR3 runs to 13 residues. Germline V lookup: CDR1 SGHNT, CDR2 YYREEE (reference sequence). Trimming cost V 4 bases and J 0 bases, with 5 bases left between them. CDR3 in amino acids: CASSLISYNEQFF. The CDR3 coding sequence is TGTGCCAGCAGCCTCATCTCCTACAATGAGCAGTTCTTC.

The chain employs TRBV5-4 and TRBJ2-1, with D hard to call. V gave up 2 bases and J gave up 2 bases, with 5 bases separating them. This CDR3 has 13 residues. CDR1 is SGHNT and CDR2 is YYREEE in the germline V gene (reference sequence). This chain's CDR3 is CASSLNAYNEQFF. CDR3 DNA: TGTGCCAGCAGCTTAAATGCCTACAATGAGCAGTTCTTC.

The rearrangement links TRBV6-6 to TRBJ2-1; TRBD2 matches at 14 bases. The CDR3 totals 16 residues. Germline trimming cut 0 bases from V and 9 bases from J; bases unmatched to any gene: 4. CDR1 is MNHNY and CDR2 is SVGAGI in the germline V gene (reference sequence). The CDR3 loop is CASSYSGTSGSGEQFF. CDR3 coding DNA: TGTGCCAGCAGTTACTCGGGGACTAGCGGGAGTGGTGAGCAGTTCTTC.

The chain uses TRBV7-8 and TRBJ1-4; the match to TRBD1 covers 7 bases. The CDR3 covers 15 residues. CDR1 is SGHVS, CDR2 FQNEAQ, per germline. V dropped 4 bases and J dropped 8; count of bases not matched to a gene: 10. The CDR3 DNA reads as TGTGCCAGCAGCTCCACAACAGGGGCGAGAGAAAAACTGTTTTTT. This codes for CASSSTTGAREKLFF.

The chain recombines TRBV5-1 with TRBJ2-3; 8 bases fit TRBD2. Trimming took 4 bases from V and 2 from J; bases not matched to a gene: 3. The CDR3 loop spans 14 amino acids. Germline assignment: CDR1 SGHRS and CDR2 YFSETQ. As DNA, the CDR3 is TGCGCCAGCAGCATTAGCGGGAACACAGATACGCAGTATTTT. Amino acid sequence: CASSISGNTDTQYF.

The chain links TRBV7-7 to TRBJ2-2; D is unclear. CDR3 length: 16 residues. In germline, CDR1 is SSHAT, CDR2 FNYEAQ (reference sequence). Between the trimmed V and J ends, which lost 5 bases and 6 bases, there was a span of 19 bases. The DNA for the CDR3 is TGTGCCAGCAGCGCGGTGGGCCCTCGGCGGTCCGGGGAGCTGTTTTTT. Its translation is CASSAVGPRRSGELFF.

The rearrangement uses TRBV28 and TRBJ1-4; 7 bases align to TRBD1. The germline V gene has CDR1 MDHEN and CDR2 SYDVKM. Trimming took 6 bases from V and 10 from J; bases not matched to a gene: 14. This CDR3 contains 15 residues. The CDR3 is CASRPGGSVTGKLFF. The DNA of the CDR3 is TGTGCCAGCAGACCAGGGGGTTCTGTTACGGGAAAACTGTTTTTT.

CDR3 protein: CASSPTGAQLYGYTF. The CDR3, as DNA: TGTGCCAGCTCACCGACAGGGGCGCAGCTCTATGGCTACACCTTC. The J gene is TRBJ1-2, the V gene TRBV18; 8 nucleotides match TRBD1. V lost 3 bases to trimming and J lost 4 bases; unmatched junction nucleotides: 7. Germline loops: CDR1 KGHSH, CDR2 LQKENI. This CDR3 comprises 15 residues. The complete variable domain, with remaining parts taken from reference TRBV18 and TRBJ1-2, reads NAGVMQNPRHLVRRRGQEARLRCSPMKGHSHVYWYRQLPEEGLKFMVYLQKENIIDESGMPKERFSAEFPKEGPSILRIQQVVRGDSAAYFCASSPTGAQLYGYTFGSGTRLTVV.

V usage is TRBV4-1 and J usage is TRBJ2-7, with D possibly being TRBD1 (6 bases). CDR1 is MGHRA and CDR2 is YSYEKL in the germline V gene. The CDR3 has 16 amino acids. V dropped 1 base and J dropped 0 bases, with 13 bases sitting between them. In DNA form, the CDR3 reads TGCGCCAGCAGCCAAGTTTGGGACACTAGCTCCTACGAGCAGTACTTC. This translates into CASSQVWDTSSYEQYF.

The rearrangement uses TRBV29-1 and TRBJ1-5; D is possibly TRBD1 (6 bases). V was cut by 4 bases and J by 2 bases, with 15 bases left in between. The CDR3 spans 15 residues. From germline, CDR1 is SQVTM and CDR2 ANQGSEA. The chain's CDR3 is CSVGGGGGRNQPQHF. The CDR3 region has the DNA TGCAGCGTTGGCGGGGGGGGCGGGCGCAATCAGCCCCAGCATTTT.

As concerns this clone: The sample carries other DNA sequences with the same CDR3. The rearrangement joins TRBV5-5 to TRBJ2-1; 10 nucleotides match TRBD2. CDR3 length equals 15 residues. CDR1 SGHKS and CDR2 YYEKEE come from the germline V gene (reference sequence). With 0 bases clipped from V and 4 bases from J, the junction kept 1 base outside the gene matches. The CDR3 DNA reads TGTGCCAGCAGCTTGGGGACTAGCGGATACAATGAGCAGTTCTTC. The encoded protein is CASSLGTSGYNEQFF.

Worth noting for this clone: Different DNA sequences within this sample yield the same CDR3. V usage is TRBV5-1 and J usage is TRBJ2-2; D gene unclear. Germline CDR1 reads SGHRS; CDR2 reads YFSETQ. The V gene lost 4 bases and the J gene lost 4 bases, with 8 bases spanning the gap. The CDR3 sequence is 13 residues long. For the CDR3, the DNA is TGCGCCAGCAGCCCCTTAGCCACCGGGGAGCTGTTTTTT. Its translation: CASSPLATGELFF.

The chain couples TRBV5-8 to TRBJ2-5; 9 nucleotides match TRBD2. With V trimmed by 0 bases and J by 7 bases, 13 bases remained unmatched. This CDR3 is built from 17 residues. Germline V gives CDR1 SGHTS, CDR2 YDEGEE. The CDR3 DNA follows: TGTGCCAGCAGCTTGGCTAGCGGGAATCTCCAACGGGGGACCCAGTACTTC. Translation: CASSLASGNLQRGTQYF.

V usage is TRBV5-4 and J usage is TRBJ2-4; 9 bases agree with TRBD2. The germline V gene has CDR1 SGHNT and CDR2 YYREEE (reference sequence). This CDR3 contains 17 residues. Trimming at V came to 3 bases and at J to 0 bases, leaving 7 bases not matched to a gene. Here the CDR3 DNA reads TGTGCCAGCAGCTCAGCGAAACTAGCGGGAGCCAAAAACATTCAGTACTTC. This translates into CASSSAKLAGAKNIQYF.

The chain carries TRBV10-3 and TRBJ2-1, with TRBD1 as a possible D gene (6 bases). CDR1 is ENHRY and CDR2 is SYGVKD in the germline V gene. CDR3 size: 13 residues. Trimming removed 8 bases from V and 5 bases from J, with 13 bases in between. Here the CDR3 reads CAIADGQHNEQFF. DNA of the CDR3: TGTGCCATCGCTGACGGACAGCACAATGAGCAGTTCTTC.

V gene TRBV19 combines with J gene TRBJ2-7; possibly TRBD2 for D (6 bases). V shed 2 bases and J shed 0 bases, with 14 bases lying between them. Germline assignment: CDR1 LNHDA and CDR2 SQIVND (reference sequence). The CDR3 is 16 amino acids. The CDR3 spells CASSIMGGKSSYEQYF. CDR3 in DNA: TGTGCCAGTAGTATAATGGGCGGGAAAAGCTCCTACGAGCAGTACTTC.

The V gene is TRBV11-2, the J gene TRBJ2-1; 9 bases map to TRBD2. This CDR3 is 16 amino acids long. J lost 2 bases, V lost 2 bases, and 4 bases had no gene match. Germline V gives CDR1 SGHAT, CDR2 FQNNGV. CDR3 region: CASSLRAGGPYNEQFF. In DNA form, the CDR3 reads TGTGCCAGCAGCTTACGGGCGGGAGGGCCCTACAATGAGCAGTTCTTC.